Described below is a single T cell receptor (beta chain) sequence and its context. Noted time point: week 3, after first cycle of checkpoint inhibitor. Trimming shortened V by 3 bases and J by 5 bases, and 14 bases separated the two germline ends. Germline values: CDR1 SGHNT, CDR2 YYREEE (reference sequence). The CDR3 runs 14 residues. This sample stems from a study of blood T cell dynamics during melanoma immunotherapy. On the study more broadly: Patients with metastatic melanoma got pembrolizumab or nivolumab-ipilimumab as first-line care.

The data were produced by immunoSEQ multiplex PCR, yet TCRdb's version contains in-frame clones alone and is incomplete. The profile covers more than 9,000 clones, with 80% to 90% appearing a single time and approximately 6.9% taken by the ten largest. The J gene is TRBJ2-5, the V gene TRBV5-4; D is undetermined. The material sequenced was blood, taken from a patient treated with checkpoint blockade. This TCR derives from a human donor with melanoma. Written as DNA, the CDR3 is TGTGCCAGCAGCTCGTTCGGGCCGAGGGAGACCCAGTACTTC. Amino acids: CASSSFGPRETQYF.